The rows below give T cell receptor beta chains drawn from one sample of a study of blood T cells in healthy people across ages. One entry per CDR3 protein results from TCRdb running MiXCR on the 5' RACE reads. Here the sample spans 1.8 million or so distinct CDR3 sequences, about two fifths being singletons. The sample taken for sequencing was blood. The receptors here all came from a human donor in good health. The CDR3 runs from the conserved cysteine through the conserved F or W. The order of the fields is CDR3 protein, CDR3 DNA, D gene, V gene, clone size, J gene. A D gene is named only where the DNA matches it firmly. Size is stated for part of the rows, as once, few or many counts, or as a class when the clone is expanded.

CDR3 protein: CASSSGTGDTDTQYF
CDR3 DNA: TGTGCCAGCAGCTCCGGGACAGGGGACACAGATACGCAGTATTTT
D gene: TRBD1
V gene: TRBV11-2
clone size: NA
J gene: TRBJ2-3

CDR3 protein: CASSLGIIATDTQYF
CDR3 DNA: TGTGCCAGCAGCCTCGGGATAATAGCCACAGATACGCAGTATTTT
D gene: NA
V gene: TRBV7-9
clone size: NA
J gene: TRBJ2-3

CDR3 protein: CASSAYLGGKEQYF
CDR3 DNA: TGTGCCAGCAGTGCTTACCTGGGGGGGAAAGAGCAGTACTTC
D gene: TRBD2
V gene: TRBV25-1
clone size: NA
J gene: TRBJ2-7

CDR3 protein: CASSYPGRGNEQYF
CDR3 DNA: TGCGCCAGCAGCTACCCGGGACGAGGTAACGAGCAGTACTTC
D gene: NA
V gene: TRBV5-1
clone size: few
J gene: TRBJ2-7

CDR3 protein: CASSSRPQQTDYGYTF
CDR3 DNA: TGTGCCAGCAGCTCTCGCCCCCAACAAACGGACTATGGCTACACCTTC
D gene: NA
V gene: TRBV7-9
clone size: few
J gene: TRBJ1-2

CDR3 protein: CASSLGGADANYGYTF
CDR3 DNA: TGTGCCAGCAGCTTAGGGGGGGCAGATGCTAACTATGGCTACACCTTC
D gene: NA
V gene: TRBV7-9
clone size: NA
J gene: TRBJ1-2

CDR3 protein: CSARGGEGVSGANVLTF
CDR3 DNA: TGCAGTGCTAGAGGGGGGGAGGGAGTCTCTGGGGCCAACGTCCTGACTTTC
D gene: TRBD2
V gene: TRBV20-1
clone size: few
J gene: TRBJ2-6

CDR3 protein: CSARDGTTLPYNEQFF
CDR3 DNA: TGCAGTGCTAGAGACGGGACTACCCTACCATACAATGAGCAGTTCTTC
D gene: TRBD2
V gene: TRBV20-1
clone size: NA
J gene: TRBJ2-1

CDR3 protein: CASSLYWGSYEQYF
CDR3 DNA: TGTGCCAGCAGCTTGTACTGGGGATCCTACGAGCAGTACTTC
D gene: NA
V gene: TRBV7-2
clone size: NA
J gene: TRBJ2-7

CDR3 protein: CASSPTHRASYNEQFF
CDR3 DNA: TGTGCCAGCAGTCCTACCCACAGGGCCTCCTACAATGAGCAGTTCTTC
D gene: NA
V gene: TRBV11-2
clone size: NA
J gene: TRBJ2-1

CDR3 protein: CASTLRAGYQETQYF
CDR3 DNA: TGTGCCAGCACCCTGAGGGCGGGGTATCAAGAGACCCAGTACTTC
D gene: NA
V gene: TRBV7-2
clone size: NA
J gene: TRBJ2-5

CDR3 protein: CASSLKGFEAFF
CDR3 DNA: TGTGCCAGCAGCTTAAAGGGGTTTGAAGCTTTCTTT
D gene: NA
V gene: TRBV7-2
clone size: NA
J gene: TRBJ1-1

CDR3 protein: CASSLWDRGTDTQYF
CDR3 DNA: TGTGCCAGCAGTTTATGGGACAGGGGAACAGATACGCAGTATTTT
D gene: TRBD1
V gene: TRBV12-3/TRBV12-4
clone size: few
J gene: TRBJ2-3

CDR3 protein: CASSTQQGSEAFF
CDR3 DNA: TGTGCCAGTAGTACTCAACAGGGTTCCGAAGCTTTCTTT
D gene: NA
V gene: TRBV19
clone size: few
J gene: TRBJ1-1

CDR3 protein: CSYQGGANYGYTF
CDR3 DNA: TGCAGTTACCAAGGGGGAGCTAACTATGGCTACACCTTC
D gene: NA
V gene: TRBV29-1
clone size: few
J gene: TRBJ1-2

CDR3 protein: CASSQQVLTNYGYTF
CDR3 DNA: TGTGCCAGCAGCCAACAGGTGCTGACTAACTATGGCTACACCTTC
D gene: NA
V gene: TRBV7-2
clone size: NA
J gene: TRBJ1-2

CDR3 protein: CASSVSRTSGYTF
CDR3 DNA: TGTGCCAGCAGCGTCTCGAGGACAAGTGGCTACACCTTC
D gene: NA
V gene: TRBV9
clone size: few
J gene: TRBJ1-2

CDR3 protein: CASSLSSTGSNEQFF
CDR3 DNA: TGTGCCAGCAGTTTATCGTCGACAGGGTCCAATGAGCAGTTCTTC
D gene: TRBD1
V gene: TRBV27
clone size: NA
J gene: TRBJ2-1

CDR3 protein: CASSIVAETQYF
CDR3 DNA: TGTGCCAGCAGCATCGTTGCAGAGACCCAGTACTTC
D gene: NA
V gene: TRBV12-3/TRBV12-4
clone size: NA
J gene: TRBJ2-5

CDR3 protein: CASSYSSGGSTSYEQYF
CDR3 DNA: TGTGCCAGCAGTTACTCGTCGGGGGGGTCAACATCCTACGAGCAGTACTTC
D gene: TRBD2
V gene: TRBV6-2/TRBV6-3
clone size: NA
J gene: TRBJ2-7

CDR3 protein: CASSLDENGDGYTF
CDR3 DNA: TGCGCCAGCAGCTTGGATGAGAATGGGGACGGCTACACCTTC
D gene: NA
V gene: TRBV5-1
clone size: few
J gene: TRBJ1-2

CDR3 protein: CASSLYGGSYDYTF
CDR3 DNA: TGTGCCAGCAGCTTATACGGGGGTAGCTATGACTACACCTTC
D gene: NA
V gene: TRBV7-2
clone size: NA
J gene: TRBJ1-2

CDR3 protein: CSAIRQGGSPLHF
CDR3 DNA: TGCAGTGCTATTCGACAGGGAGGTTCACCCCTCCACTTT
D gene: TRBD1
V gene: TRBV20-1
clone size: NA
J gene: TRBJ1-6

CDR3 protein: CASMDGLEQYF
CDR3 DNA: TGCGCCAGCATGGACGGACTCGAGCAGTACTTC
D gene: NA
V gene: TRBV5-1
clone size: many
J gene: TRBJ2-7

CDR3 protein: CSVGGGKESADTQYF
CDR3 DNA: TGCAGCGTTGGAGGAGGGAAGGAATCGGCAGATACGCAGTATTTT
D gene: NA
V gene: TRBV29-1
clone size: few
J gene: TRBJ2-3

CDR3 protein: CASGWVRAGEQPQHF
CDR3 DNA: TGTGCTAGTGGTTGGGTGCGGGCAGGGGAACAGCCCCAGCATTTT
D gene: NA
V gene: TRBV12-5
clone size: NA
J gene: TRBJ1-5

CDR3 protein: CASSLASRGRDGYTF
CDR3 DNA: TGTGCCAGCAGCTTAGCGAGCAGGGGGCGAGACGGCTACACCTTC
D gene: TRBD1
V gene: TRBV7-2
clone size: NA
J gene: TRBJ1-2

CDR3 protein: CASSLDPGYEAFF
CDR3 DNA: TGCGCCAGCAGCTTGGACCCCGGCTACGAAGCTTTCTTT
D gene: NA
V gene: TRBV5-1
clone size: NA
J gene: TRBJ1-1

CDR3 protein: CSARGRSGTPEAFF
CDR3 DNA: TGCAGTGCTAGAGGCAGAAGTGGGACACCTGAAGCTTTCTTT
D gene: NA
V gene: TRBV20-1
clone size: NA
J gene: TRBJ1-1

CDR3 protein: CASSPPKAGANNEQFF
CDR3 DNA: TGTGCCAGCTCACCACCCAAAGCGGGGGCGAACAATGAGCAGTTCTTC
D gene: TRBD2
V gene: TRBV18
clone size: NA
J gene: TRBJ2-1

CDR3 protein: CSARRAGQTNTEAFF
CDR3 DNA: TGCAGTGCTAGAAGGGCCGGTCAGACGAACACTGAAGCTTTCTTT
D gene: NA
V gene: TRBV20-1
clone size: NA
J gene: TRBJ1-1

CDR3 protein: CSPAGAVRETQYF
CDR3 DNA: TGCAGCCCAGCGGGGGCGGTGAGGGAGACCCAGTACTTC
D gene: TRBD2
V gene: TRBV20-1
clone size: NA
J gene: TRBJ2-5

CDR3 protein: CASSQGLLHIGVEAFF
CDR3 DNA: TGTGCCAGCAGCCAAGGACTGTTGCACATTGGGGTTGAAGCTTTCTTT
D gene: NA
V gene: TRBV4-2
clone size: few
J gene: TRBJ1-1

CDR3 protein: CASSMGLGHGSVGANQPQHF
CDR3 DNA: TGTGCCAGCAGCATGGGTTTGGGACACGGATCGGTCGGTGCCAATCAGCCCCAGCATTTT
D gene: NA
V gene: TRBV5-5
clone size: NA
J gene: TRBJ1-5

CDR3 protein: CASSLQRYTGELFF
CDR3 DNA: TGTGCCAGCAGCTTACAGCGATACACCGGGGAGCTGTTTTTT
D gene: NA
V gene: TRBV7-8
clone size: NA
J gene: TRBJ2-2

CDR3 protein: CSATRTDYEQYF
CDR3 DNA: TGCAGTGCTACCCGGACAGATTACGAGCAGTACTTC
D gene: NA
V gene: TRBV20-1
clone size: NA
J gene: TRBJ2-7

CDR3 protein: CASSYSRDQETQYF
CDR3 DNA: TGTGCCAGCAGTTACTCCAGAGACCAAGAGACCCAGTACTTC
D gene: NA
V gene: TRBV6-2/TRBV6-3
clone size: few
J gene: TRBJ2-5

CDR3 protein: CASSQGPQGVDGNTIYF
CDR3 DNA: TGCGCCAGCAGCCAAGGACCACAGGGGGTTGATGGAAACACCATATATTTT
D gene: TRBD1
V gene: TRBV4-1
clone size: NA
J gene: TRBJ1-3

CDR3 protein: CASSPRSGLPTNYGYTF
CDR3 DNA: TGTGCCAGCAGCCCCCGATCCGGCCTGCCTACTAACTATGGCTACACCTTC
D gene: NA
V gene: TRBV7-2
clone size: NA
J gene: TRBJ1-2

CDR3 protein: CASGSFPADTQYF
CDR3 DNA: TGTGCTAGTGGTTCATTCCCGGCAGATACGCAGTATTTT
D gene: NA
V gene: TRBV12-5
clone size: NA
J gene: TRBJ2-3

CDR3 protein: CASSVEIHTEAFF
CDR3 DNA: TGTGCCAGCAGTGTTGAAATCCACACTGAAGCTTTCTTT
D gene: NA
V gene: TRBV2
clone size: few
J gene: TRBJ1-1

CDR3 protein: CASSSPRLQSSHEQYF
CDR3 DNA: TGTGCCAGCAGTTCCCCCCGGCTACAGAGCTCCCACGAGCAGTACTTC
D gene: NA
V gene: TRBV7-8
clone size: few
J gene: TRBJ2-7

CDR3 protein: CASSPSGTSTDTQYF
CDR3 DNA: TGTGCCAGCAGCCCATCAGGCACTAGCACAGATACGCAGTATTTT
D gene: NA
V gene: TRBV7-2
clone size: many
J gene: TRBJ2-3

CDR3 protein: CSARDIGYNSPLHF
CDR3 DNA: TGCAGTGCTAGAGATATTGGCTATAATTCACCCCTCCACTTT
D gene: NA
V gene: TRBV20-1
clone size: NA
J gene: TRBJ1-6

CDR3 protein: CASSYSGTSGGQTQYF
CDR3 DNA: TGTGCCAGCAGTTACTCGGGAACTAGCGGGGGTCAGACCCAGTACTTC
D gene: TRBD2
V gene: TRBV6-5
clone size: few
J gene: TRBJ2-5

CDR3 protein: CASSLRTGETGTNEQFF
CDR3 DNA: TGTGCCAGCAGCCTACGGACAGGTGAGACGGGTACCAATGAGCAGTTCTTC
D gene: TRBD1
V gene: TRBV5-5
clone size: NA
J gene: TRBJ2-1

CDR3 protein: CASSLTLGTGVYEQYF
CDR3 DNA: TGTGCCAGCAGTTTAACACTCGGGACAGGGGTTTACGAGCAGTACTTC
D gene: TRBD1
V gene: TRBV27
clone size: NA
J gene: TRBJ2-7

CDR3 protein: CASSKDRGGYGYTF
CDR3 DNA: TGCGCCAGCAGCAAAGACAGGGGTGGCTATGGCTACACCTTC
D gene: TRBD1
V gene: TRBV4-1
clone size: few
J gene: TRBJ1-2

CDR3 protein: CASSLFLGARQETQYF
CDR3 DNA: TGCGCCAGCAGCTTGTTTTTGGGGGCGCGCCAAGAGACCCAGTACTTC
D gene: NA
V gene: TRBV5-1
clone size: few
J gene: TRBJ2-5

CDR3 protein: CASSPIYGANVLTF
CDR3 DNA: TGTGCCAGCAGTCCGATATATGGGGCCAACGTCCTGACTTTC
D gene: NA
V gene: TRBV2
clone size: NA
J gene: TRBJ2-6

CDR3 protein: CASSTQGNRETQYF
CDR3 DNA: TGTGCCAGCAGTACCCAAGGGAATCGGGAGACCCAGTACTTC
D gene: NA
V gene: TRBV6-2/TRBV6-3
clone size: NA
J gene: TRBJ2-5

CDR3 protein: CSTRDAGPNFGANVLTF
CDR3 DNA: TGCAGTACTAGAGACGCAGGTCCTAATTTCGGGGCCAACGTCCTGACTTTC
D gene: NA
V gene: TRBV20-1
clone size: NA
J gene: TRBJ2-6

CDR3 protein: CSVVGMSEKLFF
CDR3 DNA: TGCAGCGTTGTAGGAATGTCAGAAAAACTGTTTTTT
D gene: NA
V gene: TRBV29-1
clone size: NA
J gene: TRBJ1-4

CDR3 protein: CATSSPRGVNTGAFF
CDR3 DNA: TGTGCCACCAGCAGCCCGCGAGGGGTGAACACTGGAGCTTTCTTT
D gene: NA
V gene: TRBV15
clone size: NA
J gene: TRBJ1-1

CDR3 protein: CASSSPGTEFMNTEAFF
CDR3 DNA: TGCGCCAGCAGCTCGCCCGGGACAGAATTCATGAACACTGAAGCTTTCTTT
D gene: TRBD1
V gene: TRBV5-1
clone size: NA
J gene: TRBJ1-1

CDR3 protein: CASSPTRGGHEKLFF
CDR3 DNA: TGCGCCAGCAGTCCGACGAGGGGGGGCCATGAAAAACTGTTTTTT
D gene: NA
V gene: TRBV5-1
clone size: once
J gene: TRBJ1-4

CDR3 protein: CASSSPPWVGLYNEQFF
CDR3 DNA: TGTGCCAGCAGCTCCCCACCGTGGGTGGGGCTCTACAATGAGCAGTTCTTC
D gene: NA
V gene: TRBV7-2
clone size: NA
J gene: TRBJ2-1

CDR3 protein: CASSYGSGRYYEQYF
CDR3 DNA: TGTGCCAGCAGTTATGGTAGTGGCAGATACTACGAGCAGTACTTC
D gene: NA
V gene: TRBV12-3/TRBV12-4
clone size: NA
J gene: TRBJ2-7